What follows describes a single T cell receptor (beta chain). The table came from immunoSEQ multiplex PCR; TCRdb's copy has only in-frame clones and leaves some out. The sample has some 300,000 clones, 85% to 90% seen once. These data originate in a study of blood T cell repertoires in COVID-19. Followed over time, Seattle patients had been enrolled while infection was active. The CDR3 covers 14 residues. Germline V CDR1 and CDR2: SGHRS, YFSETQ. Deletions cut 4 bases from V and 0 bases from J, with 10 bases between. The receptor comes from a woman aged 45-59 years with COVID-19, enrolled during active disease. Specimen: peripheral blood. The chain has TRBV5-1 and TRBJ2-5; D might be TRBD2 (6 bases). The CDR3 region is CASSARDYQETQYF. The DNA for the CDR3 is TGCGCCAGCAGCGCCCGGGACTACCAAGAGACCCAGTACTTC.